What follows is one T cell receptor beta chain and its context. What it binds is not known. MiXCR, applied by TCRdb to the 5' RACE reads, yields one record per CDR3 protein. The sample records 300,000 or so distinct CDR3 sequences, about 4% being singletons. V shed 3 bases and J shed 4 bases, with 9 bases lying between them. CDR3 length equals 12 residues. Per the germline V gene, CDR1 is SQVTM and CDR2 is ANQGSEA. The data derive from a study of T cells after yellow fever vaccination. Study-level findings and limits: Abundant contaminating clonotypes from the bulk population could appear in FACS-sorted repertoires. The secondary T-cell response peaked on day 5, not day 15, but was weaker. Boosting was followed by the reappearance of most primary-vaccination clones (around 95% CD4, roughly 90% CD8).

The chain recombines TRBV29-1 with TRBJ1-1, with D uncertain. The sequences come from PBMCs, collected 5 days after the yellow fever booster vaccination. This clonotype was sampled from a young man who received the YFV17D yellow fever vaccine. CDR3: CSVDTVLTEAFF. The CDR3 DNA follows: TGCAGCGTTGATACGGTGCTCACTGAAGCTTTCTTT.